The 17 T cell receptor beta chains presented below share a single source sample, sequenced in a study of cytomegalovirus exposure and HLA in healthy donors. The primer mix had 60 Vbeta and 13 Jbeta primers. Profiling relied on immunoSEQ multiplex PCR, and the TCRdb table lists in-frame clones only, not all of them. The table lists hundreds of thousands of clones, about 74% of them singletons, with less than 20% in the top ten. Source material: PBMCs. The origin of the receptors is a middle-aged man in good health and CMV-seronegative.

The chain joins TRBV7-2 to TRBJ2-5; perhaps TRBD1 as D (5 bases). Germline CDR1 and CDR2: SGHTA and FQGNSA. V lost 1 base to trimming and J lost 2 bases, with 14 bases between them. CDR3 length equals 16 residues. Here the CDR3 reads CASSLGWGRVQETQYF. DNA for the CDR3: TGTGCCAGCAGCTTAGGGTGGGGCAGGGTTCAAGAGACCCAGTACTTC.

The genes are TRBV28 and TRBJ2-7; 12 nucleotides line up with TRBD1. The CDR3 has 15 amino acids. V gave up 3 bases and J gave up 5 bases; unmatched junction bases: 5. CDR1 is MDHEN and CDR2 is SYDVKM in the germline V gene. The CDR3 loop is CASSFRDRGRNEQYF. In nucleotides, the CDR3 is TGTGCCAGCAGTTTCCGGGACAGGGGGCGCAACGAGCAGTACTTC.

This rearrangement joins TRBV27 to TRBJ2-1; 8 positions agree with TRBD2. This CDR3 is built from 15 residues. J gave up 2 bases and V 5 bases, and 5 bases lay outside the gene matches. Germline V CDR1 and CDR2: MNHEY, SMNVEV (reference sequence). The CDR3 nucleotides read TGTGCCAGCAGTGCCAGCGGGAGCGCCTACAATGAGCAGTTCTTC. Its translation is CASSASGSAYNEQFF.

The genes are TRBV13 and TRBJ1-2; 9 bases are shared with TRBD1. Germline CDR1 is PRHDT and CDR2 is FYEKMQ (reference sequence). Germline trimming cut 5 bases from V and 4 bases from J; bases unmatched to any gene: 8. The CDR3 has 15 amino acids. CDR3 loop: CASSPRQGVGYGYTF. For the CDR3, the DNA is TGTGCCAGCAGCCCAAGACAGGGGGTAGGCTATGGCTACACCTTC.

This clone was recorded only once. The CDR3 nucleotides read TGTGCCAGCTCACCGACTTCACAGGGATTTAGTTTCTTT. Amino acids: CASSPTSQGFSFF. The chain uses TRBV18 and TRBJ1-1, with D maybe TRBD1 (6 bases). In germline, CDR1 is KGHSH, CDR2 LQKENI. The CDR3 spans 13 residues. V was trimmed by 3 bases and J by 13 bases, leaving 18 bases between them.

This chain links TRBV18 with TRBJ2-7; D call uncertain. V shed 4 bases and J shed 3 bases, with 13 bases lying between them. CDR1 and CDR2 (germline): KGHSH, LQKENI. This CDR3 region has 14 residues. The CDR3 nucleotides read TGTGCCAGCTCACTCATCCTCACAGACTACGAGCAGTACTTC. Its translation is CASSLILTDYEQYF.

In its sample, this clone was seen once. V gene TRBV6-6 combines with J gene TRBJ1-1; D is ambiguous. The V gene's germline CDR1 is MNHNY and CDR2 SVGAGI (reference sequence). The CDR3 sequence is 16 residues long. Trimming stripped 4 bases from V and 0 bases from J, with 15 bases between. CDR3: CASSWFPGGMNTEAFF. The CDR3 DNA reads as TGTGCCAGCAGTTGGTTCCCCGGCGGGATGAACACTGAAGCTTTCTTT.

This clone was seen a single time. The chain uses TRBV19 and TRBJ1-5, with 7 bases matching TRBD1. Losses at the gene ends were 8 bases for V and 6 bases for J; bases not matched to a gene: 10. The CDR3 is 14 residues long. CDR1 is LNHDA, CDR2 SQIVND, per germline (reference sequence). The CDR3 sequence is CASCDRVDVQPQHF. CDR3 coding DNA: TGTGCCAGTTGTGACAGGGTGGATGTTCAGCCCCAGCATTTT.

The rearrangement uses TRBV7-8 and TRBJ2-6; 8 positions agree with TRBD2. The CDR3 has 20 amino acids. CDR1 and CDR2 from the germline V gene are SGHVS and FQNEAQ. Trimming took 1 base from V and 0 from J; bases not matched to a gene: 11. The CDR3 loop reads CASSLDLGGRLFSGANVLTF. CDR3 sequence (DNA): TGTGCCAGCAGCTTAGATCTTGGCGGGAGGCTTTTCTCTGGGGCCAACGTCCTGACTTTC.

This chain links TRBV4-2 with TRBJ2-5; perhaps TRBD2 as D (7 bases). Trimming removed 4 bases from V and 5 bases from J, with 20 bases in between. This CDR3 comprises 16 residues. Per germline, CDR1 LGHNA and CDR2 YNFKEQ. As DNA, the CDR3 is TGTGCCAGCAGCCCTTCCGGGGAGGGGACATGGGAGACCCAGTACTTC. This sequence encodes CASSPSGEGTWETQYF.

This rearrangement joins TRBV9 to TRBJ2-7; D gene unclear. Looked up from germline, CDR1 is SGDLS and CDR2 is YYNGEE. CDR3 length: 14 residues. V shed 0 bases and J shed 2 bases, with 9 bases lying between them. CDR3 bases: TGTGCCAGCAGCGTAGCGCCAGGCACCTACGAGCAGTACTTC. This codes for CASSVAPGTYEQYF.

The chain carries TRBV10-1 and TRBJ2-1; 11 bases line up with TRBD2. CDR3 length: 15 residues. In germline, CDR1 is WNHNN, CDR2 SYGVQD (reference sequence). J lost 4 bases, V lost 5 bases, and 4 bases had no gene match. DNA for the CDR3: TGCGCCAGCAGTCTTACTAGCGGGAGTTACAATGAGCAGTTCTTC. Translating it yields CASSLTSGSYNEQFF.

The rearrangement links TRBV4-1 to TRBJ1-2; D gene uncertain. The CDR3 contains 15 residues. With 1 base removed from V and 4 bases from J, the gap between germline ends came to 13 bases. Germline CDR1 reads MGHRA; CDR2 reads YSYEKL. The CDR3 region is CASSQGRLSVYGYTF. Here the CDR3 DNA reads TGCGCCAGCAGCCAAGGTCGTCTCAGCGTCTATGGCTACACCTTC.

CDR3 sequence (DNA): TGTGCCAGCAGTCCCTCTACCCTAACCTACGAGCAGTACTTC. Protein sequence: CASSPSTLTYEQYF. The gene calls are TRBV28 and TRBJ2-7; D gene ambiguous. The CDR3 has 14 residues. In germline, CDR1 is MDHEN, CDR2 SYDVKM. With 5 bases removed from V and 2 bases from J, the gap between germline ends came to 13 bases.

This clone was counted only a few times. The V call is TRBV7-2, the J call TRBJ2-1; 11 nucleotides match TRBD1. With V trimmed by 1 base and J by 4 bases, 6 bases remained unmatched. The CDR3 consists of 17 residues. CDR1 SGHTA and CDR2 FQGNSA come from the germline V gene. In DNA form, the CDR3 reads TGTGCCAGCAGCTTAGAGGACAGGGGGCCGGAGTACAATGAGCAGTTCTTC. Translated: CASSLEDRGPEYNEQFF.

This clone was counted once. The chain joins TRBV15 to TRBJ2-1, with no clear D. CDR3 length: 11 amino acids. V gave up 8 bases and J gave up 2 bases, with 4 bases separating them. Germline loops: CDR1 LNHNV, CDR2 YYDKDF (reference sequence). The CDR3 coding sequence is TGTGCCACCGCGGCCTACAATGAGCAGTTCTTC. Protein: CATAAYNEQFF.

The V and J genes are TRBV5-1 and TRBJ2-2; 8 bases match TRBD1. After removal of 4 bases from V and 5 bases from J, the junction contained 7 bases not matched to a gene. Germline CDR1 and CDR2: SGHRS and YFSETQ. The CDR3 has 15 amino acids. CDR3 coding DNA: TGCGCCAGCAGCCGTGGACAGGGAGAGACCGGGGAGCTGTTTTTT. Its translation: CASSRGQGETGELFF.